The T cell receptor beta chain under discussion was sequenced for a study of blood T cells in healthy people across ages (dated by TCRdb to about 2015). Concerning the study at large: Template switching captured roughly one uniquely barcoded TCR beta cDNA molecule per two T cells in model experiments. The study measured age-related changes in TCR beta repertoire diversity using deep sequencing normalized with unique cDNA molecular identifiers. The donors were divided into four age groups: young (average approximately 17 years), middle-aged (under 40), aged (roughly 60) and long-lived (roughly 82). To avoid experimental bias, donors of different ages were spread randomly across the sequencing lanes. The study analyzed two additional independent replicas of 1 million unique cDNA reads from the same blood draw for two donors, one aged 18 to 30 and one aged 80 or older. What the study reported, not specific to this receptor: As age increased, observed TCR beta diversity per million T cells dropped in a roughly linear way, and a significant reduction was already evident by age roughly 36. Estimates of total diversity based on one million sequenced T cells were considered lower bounds and underestimates. Because donor CMV infection status was unknown, age-related changes in expanded clonotypes were potentially confounded. There was a strong correlation between observed TCR beta diversity and the percentage of naive T cells measured by flow cytometry. The long-lived group showed more naive CD4+ T cells, fewer expanded clones and increased TCR diversity than the aged group, suggesting age selection. Since profiling was done on bulk unsorted PBMCs, naive and antigen-experienced compartments could not be conclusively compared.

Receptor amplification or capture employed 5' RACE. This sample was sequenced with an Illumina HiSeq 2500. A second PCR of about 7 to 12 cycles was run with a J-beta primer mix and a sample-barcoded 5' primer. A unique molecular identifier was introduced onto each TCR beta cDNA molecule by a template-switch 5' adaptor carrying 12 random nucleotides. Each sample yielded at least 2.5 million CDR3-containing paired-end reads. All of the RNA was converted into first-strand cDNA using the Mint cDNA synthesis kit, with a TRBC-specific oligonucleotide serving as the primer. After uracil-DNA glycosylase treatment, a first 18-cycle PCR used universal primers M1SS and BC2_uni_R on all cDNA. The original pipeline was this. For normalization, 1 million high-quality reads, each with a distinct molecular identifier, were randomly selected from each sample. Instead of being binned into consensus sequences, reads with shared molecular identifiers were discarded. MiTCR, with a Q25 quality threshold and the strictest error-elimination algorithm, was used for CDR3 identification, clonotype clustering and error correction. A nonparametric unseen species model with Euler transformation was used to estimate a lower bound on total TCR beta diversity. The public reads were run again by TCRdb, first through fastp at Q25 and then through MiXCR, and only productive beta chains were kept. A single entry per CDR3 protein holds the most common genes and DNA from its merged rows. TCRdb's processing, not the authors' own work, is the source of the V and J calls. The sample includes 650,000 to 900,000 distinct CDR3 sequences, with roughly 60% observed a single time. 25% to 35% of the sample is taken by the ten largest.

Including cysteine and phenylalanine, the CDR3 has 12 amino acids. This entry keeps only the CDR3 DNA: 36 bases, framed from base 1. CDR1 is given as LNHNV and CDR2 as YYDKDF, both from the germline V gene (reference sequence). A note on this clonotype: Its antigen is currently not known. A much larger clone is a single base away; this may be a read error.

The donors were roughly 38 Caucasian individuals from Russia, aged roughly 6 to 100 years, who were systemically healthy. Roughly 11 milliliters of peripheral blood were drawn from each donor into EDTA-treated Vacutainer tubes. Ficoll-Paque density-gradient centrifugation was used to isolate PBMCs, with at least 6 million per sample. Trizol reagent was used to extract total RNA from the PBMCs, yielding at least 5 micrograms per sample. For every donor, flow cytometry on a PBMC aliquot measured the percentage of naive CD45RAhigh/CD27high T cells. This TCR derives from a man aged 25 to 40 in good health. Sequencing was performed on blood. The chain is assembled from TRBV15 and TRBJ2-1, with the D segment identity uncertain. The CDR3 region: CATNRDEDEQFF. The base sequence is TGTGCCACCAACAGAGATGAGGATGAGCAGTTCTTC.